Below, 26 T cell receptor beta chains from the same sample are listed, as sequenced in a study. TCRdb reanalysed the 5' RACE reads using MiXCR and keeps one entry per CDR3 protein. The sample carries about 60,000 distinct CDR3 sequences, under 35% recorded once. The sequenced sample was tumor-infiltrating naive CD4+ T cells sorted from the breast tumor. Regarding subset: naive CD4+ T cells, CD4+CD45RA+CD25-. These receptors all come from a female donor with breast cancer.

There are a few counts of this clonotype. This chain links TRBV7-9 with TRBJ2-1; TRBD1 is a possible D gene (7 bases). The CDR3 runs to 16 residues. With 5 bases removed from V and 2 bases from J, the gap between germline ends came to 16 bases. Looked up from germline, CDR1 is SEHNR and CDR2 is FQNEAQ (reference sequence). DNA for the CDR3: TGTGCCAGCAGCGTCCAGGGGGAGGAAGCCTACAATGAGCAGTTCTTC. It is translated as CASSVQGEEAYNEQFF.

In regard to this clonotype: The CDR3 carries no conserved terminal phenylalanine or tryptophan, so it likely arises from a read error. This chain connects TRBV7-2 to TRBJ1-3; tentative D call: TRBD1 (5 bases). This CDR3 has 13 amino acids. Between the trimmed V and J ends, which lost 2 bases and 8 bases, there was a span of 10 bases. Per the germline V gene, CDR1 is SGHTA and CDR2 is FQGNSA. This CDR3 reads CASSLLGGHTIYL. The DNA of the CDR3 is TGTGCCAGCAGCTTATTGGGGGGACACACCATATATTTG.

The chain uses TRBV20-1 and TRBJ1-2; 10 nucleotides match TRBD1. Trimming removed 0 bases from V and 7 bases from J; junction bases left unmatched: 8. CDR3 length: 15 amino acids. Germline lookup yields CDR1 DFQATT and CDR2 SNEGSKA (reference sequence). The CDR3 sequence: CSARDRGTGVGGYTF. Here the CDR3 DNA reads TGCAGTGCTAGAGATAGGGGGACAGGGGTTGGTGGCTACACCTTC.

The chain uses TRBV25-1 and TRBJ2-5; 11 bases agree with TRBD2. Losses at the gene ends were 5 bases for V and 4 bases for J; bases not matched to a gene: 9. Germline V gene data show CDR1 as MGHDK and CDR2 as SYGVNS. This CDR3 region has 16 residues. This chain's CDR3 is CASSSSSGGILETQYF. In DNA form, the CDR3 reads TGTGCCAGCAGTAGTTCTAGCGGGGGGATCCTAGAGACCCAGTACTTC. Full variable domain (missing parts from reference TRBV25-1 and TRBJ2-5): EADIYQTPRYLVIGTGKKITLECSQTMGHDKMYWYQQDPGMELHLIHYSYGVNSTEKGDLSSESTVSRIRTEHFPLTLESARPSHTSQYLCASSSSSGGILETQYFGPGTRLLVL.

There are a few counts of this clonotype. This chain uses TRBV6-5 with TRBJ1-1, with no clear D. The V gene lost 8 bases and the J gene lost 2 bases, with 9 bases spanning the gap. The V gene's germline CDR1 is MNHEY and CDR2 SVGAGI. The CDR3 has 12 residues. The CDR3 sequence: CASGKGNTEAFF. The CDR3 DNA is TGTGCCAGCGGTAAGGGTAACACTGAAGCTTTCTTT.

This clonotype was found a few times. CDR3 region: CASSLGPTGGGYGYTF. In DNA, the CDR3 is TGCGCCAGCAGCTTGGGGCCCACAGGGGGCGGCTATGGCTACACCTTC. The chain combines TRBV5-1 with TRBJ1-2, with 9 bases lining up with TRBD1. Per germline, CDR1 SGHRS and CDR2 YFSETQ. Trimming took 0 bases from V and 4 from J; bases not matched to a gene: 7. This CDR3 has 16 amino acids.

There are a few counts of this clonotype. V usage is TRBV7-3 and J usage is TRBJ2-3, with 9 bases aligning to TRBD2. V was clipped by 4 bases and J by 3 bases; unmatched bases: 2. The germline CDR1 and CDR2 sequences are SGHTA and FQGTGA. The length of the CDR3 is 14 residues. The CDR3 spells CASSWTSATDTQYF. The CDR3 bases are TGTGCCAGCAGCTGGACTAGCGCTACAGATACGCAGTATTTT.

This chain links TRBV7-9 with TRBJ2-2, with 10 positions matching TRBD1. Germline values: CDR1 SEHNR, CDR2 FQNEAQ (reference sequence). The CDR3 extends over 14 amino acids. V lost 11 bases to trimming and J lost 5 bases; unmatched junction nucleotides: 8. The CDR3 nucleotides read TGTGCCCGCGCCGGGACAGGGGAAACCGGGGAGCTGTTTTTT. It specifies CARAGTGETGELFF.

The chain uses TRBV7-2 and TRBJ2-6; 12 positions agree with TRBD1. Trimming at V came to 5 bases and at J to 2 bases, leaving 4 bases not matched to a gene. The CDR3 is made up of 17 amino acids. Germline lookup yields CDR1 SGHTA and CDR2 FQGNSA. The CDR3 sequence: CASSRRDRGPGANVLTF. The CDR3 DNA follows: TGTGCCAGCAGCCGCCGGGACAGGGGGCCTGGGGCCAACGTCCTGACTTTC.

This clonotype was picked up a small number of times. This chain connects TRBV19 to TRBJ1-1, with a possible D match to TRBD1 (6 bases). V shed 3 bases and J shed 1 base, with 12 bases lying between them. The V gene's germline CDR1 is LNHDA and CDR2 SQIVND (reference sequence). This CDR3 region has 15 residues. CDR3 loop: CASSMSQGGNTEAFF. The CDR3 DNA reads TGTGCCAGTAGTATGTCACAAGGGGGGAACACTGAAGCTTTCTTT. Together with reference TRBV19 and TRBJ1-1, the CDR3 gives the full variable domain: DGGITQSPKYLFRKEGQNVTLSCEQNLNHDAMYWYRQDPGQGLRLIYYSQIVNDFQKGDIAEGYSVSREKKESFPLTVTSAQKNPTAFYLCASSMSQGGNTEAFFGQGTRLTVV.

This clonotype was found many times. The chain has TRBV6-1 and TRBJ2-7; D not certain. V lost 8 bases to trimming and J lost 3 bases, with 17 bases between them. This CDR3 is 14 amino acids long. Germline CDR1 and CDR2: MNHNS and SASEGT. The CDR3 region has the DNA TGTGCCAGCTCCTTGGCGATAGGTGGCTACGAGCAGTACTTC. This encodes CASSLAIGGYEQYF.

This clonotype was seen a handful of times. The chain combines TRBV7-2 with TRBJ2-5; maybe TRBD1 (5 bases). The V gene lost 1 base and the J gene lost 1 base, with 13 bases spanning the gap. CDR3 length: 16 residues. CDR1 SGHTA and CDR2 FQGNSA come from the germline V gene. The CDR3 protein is CASSLGTGFGQETQYF. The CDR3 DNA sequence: TGTGCCAGCAGCTTAGGAACAGGATTTGGCCAAGAGACCCAGTACTTC. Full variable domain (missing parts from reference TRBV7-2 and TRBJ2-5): GAGVSQSPSNKVTEKGKDVELRCDPISGHTALYWYRQSLGQGLEFLIYFQGNSAPDKSGLPSDRFSAERTGGSVSTLTIQRTQQEDSAVYLCASSLGTGFGQETQYFGPGTRLLVL.

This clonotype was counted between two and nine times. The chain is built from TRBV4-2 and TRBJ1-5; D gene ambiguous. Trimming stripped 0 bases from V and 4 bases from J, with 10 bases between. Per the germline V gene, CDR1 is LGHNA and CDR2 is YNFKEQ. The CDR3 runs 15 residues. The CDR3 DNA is TGTGCCAGCAGCCAAGAGTCGGGTCGAAATCAGCCCCAGCATTTT. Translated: CASSQESGRNQPQHF.

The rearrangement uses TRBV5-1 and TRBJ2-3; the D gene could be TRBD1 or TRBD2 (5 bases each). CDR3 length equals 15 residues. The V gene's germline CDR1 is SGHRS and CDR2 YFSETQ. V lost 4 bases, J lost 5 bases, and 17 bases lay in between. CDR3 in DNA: TGCGCCAGCAGCCACAACAAGGGACGGGGAGATACGCAGTATTTT. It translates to CASSHNKGRGDTQYF.

Here the CDR3 DNA reads TGTGCCAGCAGCCGCACAAGCGGGGGGGCCCGAGAGACCCAGTACTTC. It encodes CASSRTSGGARETQYF. The chain is built from TRBV9 and TRBJ2-5, with 10 bases matching TRBD2. CDR1 and CDR2 (germline): SGDLS, YYNGEE. Losses at the gene ends were 4 bases for V and 4 bases for J; bases not matched to a gene: 10. This CDR3 contains 16 residues.

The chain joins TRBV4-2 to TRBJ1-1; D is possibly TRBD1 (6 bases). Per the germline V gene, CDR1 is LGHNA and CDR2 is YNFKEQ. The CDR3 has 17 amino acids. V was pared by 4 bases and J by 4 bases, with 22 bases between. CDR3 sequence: CASSRVSGLEGGTEAFF. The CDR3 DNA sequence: TGTGCCAGCAGCCGAGTGTCCGGACTTGAGGGGGGCACTGAAGCTTTCTTT.

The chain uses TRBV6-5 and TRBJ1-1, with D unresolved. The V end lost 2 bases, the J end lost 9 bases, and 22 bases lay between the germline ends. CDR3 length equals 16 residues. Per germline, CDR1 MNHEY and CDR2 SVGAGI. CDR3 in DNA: TGTGCCAGCAGTTACAGGTCCGACACCCAACCGACTAAAGCTTTCTTT. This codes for CASSYRSDTQPTKAFF.

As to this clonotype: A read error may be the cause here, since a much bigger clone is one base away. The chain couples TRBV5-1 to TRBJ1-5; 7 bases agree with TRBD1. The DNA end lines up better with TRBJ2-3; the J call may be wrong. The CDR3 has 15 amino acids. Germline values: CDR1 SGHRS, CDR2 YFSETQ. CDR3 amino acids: CASSLEGQLGQPQYF. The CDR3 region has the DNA TGCGCCAGCAGCTTGGAGGGACAGCTTGGTCAGCCCCAGTATTTT.

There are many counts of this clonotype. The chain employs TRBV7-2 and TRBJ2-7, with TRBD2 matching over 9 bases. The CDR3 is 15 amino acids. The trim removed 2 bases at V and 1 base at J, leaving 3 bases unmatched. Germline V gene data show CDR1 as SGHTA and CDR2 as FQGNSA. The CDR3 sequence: CASSLHAGGSYEQYF. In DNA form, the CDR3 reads TGTGCCAGCAGCTTACACGCGGGAGGGTCCTACGAGCAGTACTTC.

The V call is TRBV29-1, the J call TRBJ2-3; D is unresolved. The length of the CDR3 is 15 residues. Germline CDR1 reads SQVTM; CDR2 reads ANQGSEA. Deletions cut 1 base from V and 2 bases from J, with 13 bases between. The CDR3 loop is CSVEGGLSYTDTQYF. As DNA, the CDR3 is TGCAGCGTTGAAGGGGGTCTTAGTTACACAGATACGCAGTATTTT.

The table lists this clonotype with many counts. CDR3 sequence (DNA): TGTGCCAGCAGCCCCCTCGAGAGTTCTGAAGCTTTCTTT. This codes for CASSPLESSEAFF. The genes are TRBV4-2 and TRBJ1-1; unclear D gene. V was pared by 4 bases and J by 6 bases, with 12 bases between. Germline CDR1 and CDR2: LGHNA and YNFKEQ. The CDR3 runs to 13 residues.

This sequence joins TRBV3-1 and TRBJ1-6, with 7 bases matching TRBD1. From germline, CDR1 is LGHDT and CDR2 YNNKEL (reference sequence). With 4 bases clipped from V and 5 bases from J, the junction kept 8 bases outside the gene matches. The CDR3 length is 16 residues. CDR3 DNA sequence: TGTGCCAGCAGCCCCCGGACAGGTTTTAATAATTCACCCCTCCACTTT. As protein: CASSPRTGFNNSPLHF.

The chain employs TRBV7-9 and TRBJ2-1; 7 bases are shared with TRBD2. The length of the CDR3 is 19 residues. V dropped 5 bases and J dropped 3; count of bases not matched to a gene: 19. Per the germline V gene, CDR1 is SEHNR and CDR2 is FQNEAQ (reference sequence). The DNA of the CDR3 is TGTGCCAGCAGCCCACGGGGAGGGGCTTGGAACTTAAGCTACAATGAGCAGTTCTTC. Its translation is CASSPRGGAWNLSYNEQFF.

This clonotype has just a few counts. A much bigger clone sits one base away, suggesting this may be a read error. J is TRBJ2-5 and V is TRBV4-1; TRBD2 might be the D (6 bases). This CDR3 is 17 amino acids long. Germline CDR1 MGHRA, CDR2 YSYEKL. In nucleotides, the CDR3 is TGCGCCACCAGCCAAGAAAGAGGACGGCCGGGGGAAGAGACCCAGTACTTC. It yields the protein CATSQERGRPGEETQYF.

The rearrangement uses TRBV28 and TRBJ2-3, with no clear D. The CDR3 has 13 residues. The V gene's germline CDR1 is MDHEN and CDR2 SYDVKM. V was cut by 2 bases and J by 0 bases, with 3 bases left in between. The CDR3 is CASSLESTDTQYF. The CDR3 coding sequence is TGTGCCAGCAGTTTAGAGAGCACAGATACGCAGTATTTT.

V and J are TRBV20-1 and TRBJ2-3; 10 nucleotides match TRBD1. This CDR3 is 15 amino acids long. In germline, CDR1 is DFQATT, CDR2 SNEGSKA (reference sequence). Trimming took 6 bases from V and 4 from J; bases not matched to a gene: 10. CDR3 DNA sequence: TGCAGTGCCGACCCGGGACAGGGGTTCGCAGATACGCAGTATTTT. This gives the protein CSADPGQGFADTQYF.